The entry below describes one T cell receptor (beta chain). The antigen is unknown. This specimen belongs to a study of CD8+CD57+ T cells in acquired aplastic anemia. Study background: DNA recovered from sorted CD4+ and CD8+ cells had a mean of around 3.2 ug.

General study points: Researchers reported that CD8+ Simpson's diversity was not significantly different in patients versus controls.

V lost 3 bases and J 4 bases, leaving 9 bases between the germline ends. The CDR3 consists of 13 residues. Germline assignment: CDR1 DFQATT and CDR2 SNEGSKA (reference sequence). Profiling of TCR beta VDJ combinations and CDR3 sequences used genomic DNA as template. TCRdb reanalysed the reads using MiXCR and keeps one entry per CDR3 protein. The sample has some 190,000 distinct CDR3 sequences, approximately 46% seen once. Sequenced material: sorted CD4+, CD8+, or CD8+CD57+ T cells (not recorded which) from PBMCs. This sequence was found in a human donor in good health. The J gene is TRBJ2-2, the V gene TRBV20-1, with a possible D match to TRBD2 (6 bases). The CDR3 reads CSARGRSTGELFF. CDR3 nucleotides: TGCAGTGCTAGGGGGAGGAGCACCGGGGAGCTGTTTTTT.